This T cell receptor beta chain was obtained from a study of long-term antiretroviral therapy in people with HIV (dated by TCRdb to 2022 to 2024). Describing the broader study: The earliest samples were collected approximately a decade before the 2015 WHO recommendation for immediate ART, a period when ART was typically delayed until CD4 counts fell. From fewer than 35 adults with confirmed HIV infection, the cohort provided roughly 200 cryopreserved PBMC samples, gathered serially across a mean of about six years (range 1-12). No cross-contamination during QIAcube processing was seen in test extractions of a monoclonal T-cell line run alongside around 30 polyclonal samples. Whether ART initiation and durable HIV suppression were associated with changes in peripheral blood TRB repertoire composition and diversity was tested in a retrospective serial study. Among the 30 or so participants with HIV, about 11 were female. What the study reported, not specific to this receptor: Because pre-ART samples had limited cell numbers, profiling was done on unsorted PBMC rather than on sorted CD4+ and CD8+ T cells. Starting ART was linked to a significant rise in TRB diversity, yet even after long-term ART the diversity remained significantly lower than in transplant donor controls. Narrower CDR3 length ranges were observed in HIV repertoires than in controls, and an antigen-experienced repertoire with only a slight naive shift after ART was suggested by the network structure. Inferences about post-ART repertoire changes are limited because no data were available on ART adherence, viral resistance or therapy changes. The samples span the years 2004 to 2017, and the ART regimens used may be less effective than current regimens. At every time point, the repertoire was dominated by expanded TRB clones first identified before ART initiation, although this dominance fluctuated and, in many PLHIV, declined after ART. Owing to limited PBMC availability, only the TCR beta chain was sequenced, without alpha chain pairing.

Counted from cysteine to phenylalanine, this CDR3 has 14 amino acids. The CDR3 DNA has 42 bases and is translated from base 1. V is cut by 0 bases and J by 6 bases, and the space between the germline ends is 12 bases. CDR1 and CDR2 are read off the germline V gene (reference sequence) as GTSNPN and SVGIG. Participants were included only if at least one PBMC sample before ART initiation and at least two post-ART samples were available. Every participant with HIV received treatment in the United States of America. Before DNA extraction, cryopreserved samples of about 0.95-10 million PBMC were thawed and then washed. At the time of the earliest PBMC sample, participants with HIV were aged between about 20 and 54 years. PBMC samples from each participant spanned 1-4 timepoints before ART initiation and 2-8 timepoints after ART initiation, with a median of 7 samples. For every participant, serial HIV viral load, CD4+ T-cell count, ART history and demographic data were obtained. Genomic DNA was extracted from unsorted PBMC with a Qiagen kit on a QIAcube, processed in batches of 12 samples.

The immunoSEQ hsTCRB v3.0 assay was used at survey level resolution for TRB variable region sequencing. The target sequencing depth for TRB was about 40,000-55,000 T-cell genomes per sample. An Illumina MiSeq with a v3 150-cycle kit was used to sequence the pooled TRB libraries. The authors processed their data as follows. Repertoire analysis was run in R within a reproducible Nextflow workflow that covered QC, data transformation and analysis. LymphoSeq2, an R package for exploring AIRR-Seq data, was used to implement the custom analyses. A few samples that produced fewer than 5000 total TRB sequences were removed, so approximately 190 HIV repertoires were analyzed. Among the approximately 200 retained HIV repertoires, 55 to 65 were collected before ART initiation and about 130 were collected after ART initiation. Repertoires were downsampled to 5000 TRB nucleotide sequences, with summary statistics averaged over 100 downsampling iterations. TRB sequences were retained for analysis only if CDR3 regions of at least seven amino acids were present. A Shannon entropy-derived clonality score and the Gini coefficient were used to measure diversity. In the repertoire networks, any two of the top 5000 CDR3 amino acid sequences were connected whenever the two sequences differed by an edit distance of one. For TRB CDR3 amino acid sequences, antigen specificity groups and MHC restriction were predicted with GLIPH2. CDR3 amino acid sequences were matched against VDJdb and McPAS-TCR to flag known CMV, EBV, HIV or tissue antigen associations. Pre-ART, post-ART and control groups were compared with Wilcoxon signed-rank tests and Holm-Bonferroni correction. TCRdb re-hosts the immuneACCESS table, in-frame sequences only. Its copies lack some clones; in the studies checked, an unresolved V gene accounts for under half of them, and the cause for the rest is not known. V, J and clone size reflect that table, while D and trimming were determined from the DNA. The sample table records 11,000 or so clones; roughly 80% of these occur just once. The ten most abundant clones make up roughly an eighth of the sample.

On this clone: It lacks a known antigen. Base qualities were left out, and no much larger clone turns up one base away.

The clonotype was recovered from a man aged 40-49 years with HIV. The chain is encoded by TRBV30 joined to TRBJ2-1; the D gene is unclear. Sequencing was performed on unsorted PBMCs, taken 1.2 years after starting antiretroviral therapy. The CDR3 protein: CAWSVVEHLNEQFF. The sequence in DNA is TGTGCCTGGAGTGTAGTCGAACATCTCAATGAGCAGTTCTTC.